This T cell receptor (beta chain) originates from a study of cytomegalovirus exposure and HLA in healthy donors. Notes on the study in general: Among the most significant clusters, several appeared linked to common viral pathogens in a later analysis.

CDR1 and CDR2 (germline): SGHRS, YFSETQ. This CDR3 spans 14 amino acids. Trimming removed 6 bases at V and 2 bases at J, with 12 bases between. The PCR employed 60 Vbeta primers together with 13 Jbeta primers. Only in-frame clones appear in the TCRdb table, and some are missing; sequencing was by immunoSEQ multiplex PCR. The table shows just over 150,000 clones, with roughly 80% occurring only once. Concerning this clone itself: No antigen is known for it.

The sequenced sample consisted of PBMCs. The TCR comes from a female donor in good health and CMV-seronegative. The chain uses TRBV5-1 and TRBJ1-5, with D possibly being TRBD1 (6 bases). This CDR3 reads CASKVGAGNQPQHF. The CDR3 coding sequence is TGCGCCAGCAAGGTGGGGGCTGGCAATCAGCCCCAGCATTTT.